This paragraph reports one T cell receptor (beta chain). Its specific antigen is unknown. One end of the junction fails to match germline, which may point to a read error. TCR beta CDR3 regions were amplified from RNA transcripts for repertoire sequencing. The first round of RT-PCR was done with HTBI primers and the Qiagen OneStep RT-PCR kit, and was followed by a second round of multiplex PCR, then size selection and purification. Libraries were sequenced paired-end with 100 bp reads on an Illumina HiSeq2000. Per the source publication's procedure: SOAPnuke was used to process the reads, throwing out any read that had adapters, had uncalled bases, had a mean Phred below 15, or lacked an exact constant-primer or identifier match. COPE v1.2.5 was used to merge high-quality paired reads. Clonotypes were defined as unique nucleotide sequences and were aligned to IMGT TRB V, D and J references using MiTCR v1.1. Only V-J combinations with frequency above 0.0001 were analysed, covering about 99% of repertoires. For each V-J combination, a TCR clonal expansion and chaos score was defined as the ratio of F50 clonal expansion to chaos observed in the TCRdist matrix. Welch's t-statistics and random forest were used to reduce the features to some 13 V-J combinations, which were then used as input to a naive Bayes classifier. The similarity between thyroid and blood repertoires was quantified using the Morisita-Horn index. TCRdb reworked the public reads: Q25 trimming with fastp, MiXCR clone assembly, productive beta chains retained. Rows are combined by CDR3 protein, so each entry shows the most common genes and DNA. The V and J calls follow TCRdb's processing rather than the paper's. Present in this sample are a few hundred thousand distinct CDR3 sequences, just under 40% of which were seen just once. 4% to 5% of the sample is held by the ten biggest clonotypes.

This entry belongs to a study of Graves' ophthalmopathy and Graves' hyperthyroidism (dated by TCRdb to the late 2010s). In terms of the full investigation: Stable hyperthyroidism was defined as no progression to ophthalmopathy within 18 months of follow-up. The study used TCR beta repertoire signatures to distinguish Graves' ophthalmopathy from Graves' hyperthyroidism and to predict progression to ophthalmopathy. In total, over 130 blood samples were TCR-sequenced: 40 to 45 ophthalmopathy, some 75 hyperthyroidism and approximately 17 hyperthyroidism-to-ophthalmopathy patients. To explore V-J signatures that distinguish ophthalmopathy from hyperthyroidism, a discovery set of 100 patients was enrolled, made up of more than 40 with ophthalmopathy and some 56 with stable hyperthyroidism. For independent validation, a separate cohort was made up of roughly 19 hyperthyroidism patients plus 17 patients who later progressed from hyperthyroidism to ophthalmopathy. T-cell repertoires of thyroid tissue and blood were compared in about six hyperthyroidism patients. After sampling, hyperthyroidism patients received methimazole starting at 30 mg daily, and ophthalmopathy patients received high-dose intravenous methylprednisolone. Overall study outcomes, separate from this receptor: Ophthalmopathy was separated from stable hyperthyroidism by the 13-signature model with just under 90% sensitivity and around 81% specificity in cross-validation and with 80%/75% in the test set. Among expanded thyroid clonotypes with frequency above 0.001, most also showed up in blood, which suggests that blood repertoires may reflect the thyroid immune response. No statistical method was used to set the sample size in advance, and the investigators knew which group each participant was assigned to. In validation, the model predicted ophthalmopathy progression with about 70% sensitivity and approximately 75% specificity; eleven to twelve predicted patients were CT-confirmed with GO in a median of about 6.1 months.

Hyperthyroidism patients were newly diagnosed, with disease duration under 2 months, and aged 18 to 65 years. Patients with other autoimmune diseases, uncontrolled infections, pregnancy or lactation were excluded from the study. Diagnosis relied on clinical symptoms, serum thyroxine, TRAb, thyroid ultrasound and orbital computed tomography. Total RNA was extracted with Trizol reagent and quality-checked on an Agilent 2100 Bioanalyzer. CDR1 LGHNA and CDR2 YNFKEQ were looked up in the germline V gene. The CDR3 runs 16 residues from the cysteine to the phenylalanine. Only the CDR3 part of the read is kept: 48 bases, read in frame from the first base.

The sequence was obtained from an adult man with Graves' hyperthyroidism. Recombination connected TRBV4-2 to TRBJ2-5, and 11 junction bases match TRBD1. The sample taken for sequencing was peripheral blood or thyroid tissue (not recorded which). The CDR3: CAGSLGTGGSGETQYF. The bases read TGTGCCGGCAGCTTGGGGACAGGGGGAAGCGGAGAGACCCAGTACTTC.